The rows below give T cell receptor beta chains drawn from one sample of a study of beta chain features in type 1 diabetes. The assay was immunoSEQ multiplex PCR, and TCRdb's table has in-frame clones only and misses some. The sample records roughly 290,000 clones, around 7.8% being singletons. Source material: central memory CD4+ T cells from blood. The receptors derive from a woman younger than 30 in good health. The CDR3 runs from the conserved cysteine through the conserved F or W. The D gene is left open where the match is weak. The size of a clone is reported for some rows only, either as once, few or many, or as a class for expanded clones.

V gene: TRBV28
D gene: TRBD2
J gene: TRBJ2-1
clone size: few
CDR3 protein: CASSQTSGGNSYNEQFF
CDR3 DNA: TGTGCCAGCAGTCAAACTAGCGGGGGGAACTCCTACAATGAGCAGTTCTTC

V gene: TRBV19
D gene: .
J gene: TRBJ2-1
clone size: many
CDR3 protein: CASSRVAYNEQFF
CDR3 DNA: TGTGCCAGTAGTCGGGTGGCGTACAATGAGCAGTTCTTC

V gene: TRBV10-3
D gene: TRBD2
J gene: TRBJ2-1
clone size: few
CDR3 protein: CAISESSSGSDYNEQFF
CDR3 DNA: TGTGCCATCAGTGAGTCTAGTAGCGGGAGTGACTACAATGAGCAGTTCTTC

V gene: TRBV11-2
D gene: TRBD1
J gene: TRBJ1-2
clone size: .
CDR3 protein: CASSLEGQGSGYTF
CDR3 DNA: TGTGCCAGCAGCTTAGAGGGACAGGGATCTGGCTACACCTTC

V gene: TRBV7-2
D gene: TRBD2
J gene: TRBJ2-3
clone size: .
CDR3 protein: CASSPGGWEDTQYF
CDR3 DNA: TGTGCCAGCAGCCCCGGGGGGTGGGAAGATACGCAGTATTTT

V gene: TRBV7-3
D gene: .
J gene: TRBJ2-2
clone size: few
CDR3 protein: CASSFRPRNTGELFF
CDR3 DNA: TGTGCCAGCAGCTTCCGTCCCAGGAACACCGGGGAGCTGTTTTTT

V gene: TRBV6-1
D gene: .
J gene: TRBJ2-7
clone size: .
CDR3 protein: CASRLTYEQYF
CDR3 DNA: TGTGCCAGCAGGTTGACATACGAGCAGTACTTC

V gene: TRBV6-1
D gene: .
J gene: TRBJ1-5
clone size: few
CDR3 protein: CASMPDQPQHF
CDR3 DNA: TGTGCCAGCATGCCAGATCAGCCCCAGCATTTT

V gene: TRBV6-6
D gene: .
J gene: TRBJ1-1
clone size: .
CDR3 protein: CASIMGQGLGWAFF
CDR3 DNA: TGTGCCAGCATAATGGGCCAGGGCCTAGGATGGGCTTTCTTT

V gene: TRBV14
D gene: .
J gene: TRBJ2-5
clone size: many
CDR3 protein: CASSQGSGLGEETQYF
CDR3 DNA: TGTGCCAGCAGCCAAGGTTCCGGACTCGGGGAAGAGACCCAGTACTTC

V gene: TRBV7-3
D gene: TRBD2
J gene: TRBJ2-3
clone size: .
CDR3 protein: CASSLAGAEDTQYF
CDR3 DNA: TGTGCCAGCAGTTTAGCGGGGGCGGAGGATACGCAGTATTTT